This TCR beta chain was profiled in a study of cytomegalovirus exposure and HLA in healthy donors. The study, taken as a whole, reports: Productive rates of about 90% or about 30% were seen for most TCR beta V segments in an earlier analysis. As a later analysis revealed, the rate of TCR association differed by HLA locus, with DRB1 most and HLA-C fewest. The availability of immune exposure information extended only to CMV serostatus.

It was with 60 Vbeta and 13 Jbeta primers that the PCR ran. The data were produced by immunoSEQ multiplex PCR, yet TCRdb's version contains in-frame clones alone and is incomplete. The profile shows about 250,000 clones, approximately 70% of them singletons. This clone was observed a few times. The antigen is not known. The germline V and J ends were trimmed by 5 bases and 2 bases, with 10 bases remaining between them. This CDR3 spans 14 amino acids. Germline lookup yields CDR1 WSHSY and CDR2 SAAADI. Every donor was a healthy person donating bone marrow. The sequencing sample was made of PBMCs. The clonotype was recovered from a female donor in good health and CMV-seronegative. The rearrangement links TRBV10-2 to TRBJ2-1; no firm D call. DNA of the CDR3: TGCGCCAGCAGTAAAGCGTTGCCCTACAATGAGCAGTTCTTC. It translates to CASSKALPYNEQFF.